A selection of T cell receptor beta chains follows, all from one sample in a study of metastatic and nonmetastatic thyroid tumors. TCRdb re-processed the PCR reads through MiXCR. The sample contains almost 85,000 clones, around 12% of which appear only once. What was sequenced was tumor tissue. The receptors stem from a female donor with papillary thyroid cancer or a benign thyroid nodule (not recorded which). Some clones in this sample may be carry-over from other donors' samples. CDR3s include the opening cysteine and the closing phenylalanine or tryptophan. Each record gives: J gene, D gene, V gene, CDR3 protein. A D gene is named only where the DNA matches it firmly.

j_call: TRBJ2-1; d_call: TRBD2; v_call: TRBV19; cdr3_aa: CATTGQSASGRPDQFF
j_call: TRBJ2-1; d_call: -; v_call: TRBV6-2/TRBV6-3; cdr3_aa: CASNRLSSYNEQFF
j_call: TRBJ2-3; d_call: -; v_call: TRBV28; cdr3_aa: CASHSLGVSDTQYF
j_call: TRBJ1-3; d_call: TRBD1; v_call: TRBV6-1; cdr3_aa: CASTSDRGGFGNTIYF
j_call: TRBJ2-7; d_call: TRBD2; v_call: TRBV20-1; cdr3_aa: CSARVVGGRYEQYF
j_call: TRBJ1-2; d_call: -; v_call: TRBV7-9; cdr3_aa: CASSPLNYGYTF
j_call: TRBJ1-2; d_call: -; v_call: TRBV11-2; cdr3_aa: CASSDNAGHSIRDGYTF
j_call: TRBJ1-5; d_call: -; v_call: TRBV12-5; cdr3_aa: CASGLDVKAVDQPQHF
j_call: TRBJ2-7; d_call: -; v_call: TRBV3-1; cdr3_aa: CASSQGKSGPTYEQYF
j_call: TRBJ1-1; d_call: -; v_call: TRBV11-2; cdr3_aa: CASSLKGLGNTEAFF
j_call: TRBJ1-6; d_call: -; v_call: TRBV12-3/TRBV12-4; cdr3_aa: CASRLITYNSPLHF
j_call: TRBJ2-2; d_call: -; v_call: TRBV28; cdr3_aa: CATSEWGNTGELFF
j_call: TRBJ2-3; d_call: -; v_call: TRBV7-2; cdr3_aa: CASSLMTVGDTQYF
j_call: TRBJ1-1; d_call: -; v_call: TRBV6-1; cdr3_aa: CASTNTGLGTEAFF
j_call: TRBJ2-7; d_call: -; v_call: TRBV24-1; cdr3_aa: CATSASDRSYEQDF
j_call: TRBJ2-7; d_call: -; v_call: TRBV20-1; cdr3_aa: CSARGTDSLAYEQYF
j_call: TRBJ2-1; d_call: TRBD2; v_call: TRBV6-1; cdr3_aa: CASGSRPTAGGNEQFF
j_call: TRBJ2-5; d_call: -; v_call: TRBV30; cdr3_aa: CAWSGGQGGTQYF
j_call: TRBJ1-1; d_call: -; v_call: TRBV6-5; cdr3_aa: CANSYRQPHNQEAFF
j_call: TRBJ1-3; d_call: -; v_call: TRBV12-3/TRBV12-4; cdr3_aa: CASSSEYSGNSGNTIYF
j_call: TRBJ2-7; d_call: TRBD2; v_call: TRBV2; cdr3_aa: CASSEWGAGTSYEQYF
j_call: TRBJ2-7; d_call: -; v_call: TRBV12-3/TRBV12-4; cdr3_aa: CASSSSYEQYF
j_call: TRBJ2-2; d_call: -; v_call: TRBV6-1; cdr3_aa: CASSFMYTGELFF
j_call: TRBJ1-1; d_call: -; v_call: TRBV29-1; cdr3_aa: CSVGAPGDTEAFF
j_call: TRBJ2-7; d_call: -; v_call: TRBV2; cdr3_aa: CASHGGRPYEQYF
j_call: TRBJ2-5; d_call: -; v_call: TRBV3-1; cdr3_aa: CASSLGYQETQYF